This note documents a single T cell receptor (beta chain) sequence. The sample comes from a study of graft-versus-host responses after intestinal transplantation. TCRdb's table, derived via immunoSEQ multiplex PCR, lists solely in-frame clones and lacks some. The sample includes some 15,000 clones, roughly 74% of them seen just once. Grafts had their tissue processed, releasing intraepithelial and lamina propria lymphocytes. The V and J ends lost 5 bases and 1 base respectively, with 11 bases between them. The CDR3 is 14 amino acids. Germline CDR1 is LNHDA and CDR2 is SQIVND (reference sequence). The chain joins TRBV19 to TRBJ1-1; D not certain. This clonotype was sampled from a human patient who received an intestinal transplant, so some T cells may come from the graft donor. Sequences were derived from ileum tissue, sampled 14 days after transplant. The CDR3 DNA reads as TGTGCCAGTAGTTTAAGGCTGGAGAACACTGAAGCTTTCTTT. Translation gives CASSLRLENTEAFF.